Each of the 26 T cell receptor beta chains below was sequenced from the same sample in a study of shared clonotypes between healthy human individuals. Sequencing used immunoSEQ multiplex PCR; TCRdb keeps in-frame clones, though not all of them. The profile shows fewer than 3 million clones, under 95% of them singletons. Sequencing was carried out using naive CD4+ T cells from PBMCs. Noted subset: CD45RA+ positively selected. The receptors here all came from a man between 18 and 29 years old in good health. Some clones in this sample may be carry-over from other donors' samples.

V is TRBV6-6 and J is TRBJ1-4; D is perhaps TRBD1 (5 bases). Per the germline V gene, CDR1 is MNHNY and CDR2 is SVGAGI (reference sequence). CDR3 length equals 15 residues. V gave up 7 bases and J gave up 8 bases, with 20 bases separating them. The CDR3 coding sequence is TGTGCCAGCACTACCCCGGGTGGGGCGGCGGAAAAACTGTTTTTT. Translating gives CASTTPGGAAEKLFF.

This chain connects TRBV19 to TRBJ2-3; perhaps TRBD2 as D (6 bases). Per germline, CDR1 LNHDA and CDR2 SQIVND (reference sequence). The CDR3 extends over 17 amino acids. V lost 6 bases and J lost 2, with 21 bases in between. The CDR3 coding sequence is TGTGCCAGTAGCCGTACCCCACTAGCAACGACCACAGATACGCAGTATTTT. This codes for CASSRTPLATTTDTQYF.

This rearrangement joins TRBV14 to TRBJ1-1, with D perhaps TRBD1 (5 bases). The CDR3 is made up of 14 amino acids. Trimming took off 1 base at V and 5 bases at J, with 11 bases between the two ends. Germline lookup yields CDR1 SGHDN and CDR2 FVKESK. In nucleotides, the CDR3 is TGTGCCAGCAGCCAAGCAGGGCGAGATACTGAAGCTTTCTTT. It is translated as CASSQAGRDTEAFF.

This rearrangement joins TRBV7-3 to TRBJ1-2; 7 positions agree with TRBD1. In germline, CDR1 is SGHTA, CDR2 FQGTGA. The J segment lost 2 bases and the V segment lost 5 bases, leaving 2 bases of the junction unmatched. The CDR3 runs to 13 residues. CDR3 loop: CASSRDSNYGYTF. As DNA, the CDR3 is TGTGCCAGCAGCCGGGACAGCAACTATGGCTACACCTTC.

The J gene is TRBJ2-1, the V gene TRBV30; 8 positions match TRBD2. Germline assignment: CDR1 GTSNPN and CDR2 SVGIG (reference sequence). This CDR3 region has 10 residues. The CDR3 DNA reads TGTGCTTGCGGCGGGGGGGAGCAGTTCTTC. The encoded protein is CACGGGEQFF.

The chain is built from TRBV7-3 and TRBJ2-7, with 12 nucleotides matching TRBD1. CDR1 and CDR2 from the germline V gene are SGHTA and FQGTGA. The CDR3 is 19 residues long. The V and J ends lost 1 base and 2 bases, in that order; junction bases with no gene match: 12. The DNA of the CDR3 is TGTGCCAGCAGCTTAATCGGGGACAGGGGGCGAAGATTCACCTACGAGCAGTACTTC. Translation gives CASSLIGDRGRRFTYEQYF. Full variable domain (remainder filled in from reference TRBV7-3 and TRBJ2-7): GAGVSQTPSNKVTEKGKYVELRCDPISGHTALYWYRQSLGQGPEFLIYFQGTGAADDSGLPNDRFFAVRPEGSVSTLKIQRTERGDSAVYLCASSLIGDRGRRFTYEQYFGPGTRLTVT.

The sample holds one count of this clone. The J gene is TRBJ1-1, the V gene TRBV14; D perhaps matches TRBD1 (5 bases). Trimming took 10 bases from V and 4 from J, leaving 25 bases between them. There are 16 residues in the CDR3. CDR1 and CDR2 (germline): SGHDN, FVKESK. CDR3 loop: CANPYTFTGKGTEAFF. Written as DNA, the CDR3 is TGTGCCAACCCATACACTTTCACAGGTAAGGGCACTGAAGCTTTCTTT. The variable domain in full, completed from reference TRBV14 and TRBJ1-1, reads EAGVTQFPSHSVIEKGQTVTLRCDPISGHDNLYWYRRVMGKEIKFLLHFVKESKQDESGMPNNRFLAERTGGTYSTLKVQPAELEDSGVYFCANPYTFTGKGTEAFFGQGTRLTVV.

This clone was counted only a few times. The gene calls are TRBV29-1 and TRBJ1-1, with D unresolved. V dropped 4 bases and J dropped 1 base, with 10 bases sitting between them. This CDR3 has 13 amino acids. In germline, CDR1 is SQVTM, CDR2 ANQGSEA. The CDR3 region has the DNA TGCAGCGTTGTTGGGCGGCAGAACACTGAAGCTTTCTTT. This gives the protein CSVVGRQNTEAFF.

The chain carries TRBV18 and TRBJ1-4; D remains unclear. In germline, CDR1 is KGHSH, CDR2 LQKENI. The CDR3 contains 15 residues. V was trimmed by 6 bases and J by 0 bases, leaving 11 bases between them. The CDR3 DNA reads TGTGCCAGCTCCAACCAAGGAGCAACTAATGAAAAACTGTTTTTT. Protein sequence: CASSNQGATNEKLFF.

J is TRBJ2-7 and V is TRBV19; D might be TRBD1 (5 bases). Germline CDR1 and CDR2: LNHDA and SQIVND (reference sequence). The CDR3 totals 14 residues. The V end was cut by 4 bases, the J end by 9 bases, with 19 bases between. The DNA of the CDR3 is TGTGCCAGTAGTAAGGCAGACAGCCCCTGGGGGCAGTACTTC. Translated: CASSKADSPWGQYF.

The sample holds a few counts of this clone. The same CDR3 is also encoded by other DNA sequences in this sample. The rearrangement uses TRBV9 and TRBJ2-7; 10 nucleotides agree with TRBD1. The CDR3 runs 14 residues. Germline trimming cut 2 bases from V and 2 bases from J; bases unmatched to any gene: 1. The germline V gene encodes CDR1 SGDLS and CDR2 YYNGEE. The CDR3 loop reads CASSVGQGAYEQYF. The CDR3, as DNA: TGTGCCAGCAGCGTCGGACAGGGGGCCTACGAGCAGTACTTC.

About this clone itself: In the same sample, other DNA sequences code for this CDR3. V is TRBV28 and J is TRBJ2-5; D tentatively fits TRBD1 or TRBD2 (6 bases each). The ends were cut back, 5 bases at V and 5 bases at J, with 9 bases in the middle. Germline V gene lookup returns CDR1 MDHEN and CDR2 SYDVKM. This CDR3 spans 12 amino acids. CDR3 coding DNA: TGTGCCAGCAGTGGAGGGGGGGAGACCCAGTACTTC. This sequence encodes CASSGGGETQYF. The complete variable domain, with remaining parts taken from reference TRBV28 and TRBJ2-5, reads DVKVTQSSRYLVKRTGEKVFLECVQDMDHENMFWYRQDPGLGLRLIYFSYDVKMKEKGDIPEGYSVSREKKERFSLILESASTNQTSMYLCASSGGGETQYFGPGTRLLVL.

The count of this clone is one. V gene TRBV4-1 combines with J gene TRBJ2-4; 7 bases are shared with TRBD2. Germline lookup yields CDR1 MGHRA and CDR2 YSYEKL. Trimming took 3 bases from V and 1 from J; bases not matched to a gene: 9. CDR3 length equals 17 residues. In DNA, the CDR3 is TGCGCCAGCAGCCATCCCACTAGCGTGACGGCCAAAAACATTCAGTACTTC. Translating gives CASSHPTSVTAKNIQYF.

The chain links TRBV6-6 to TRBJ2-5, with 7 positions matching TRBD1. CDR3 size: 14 residues. Germline V gene sequence: CDR1 MNHNY, CDR2 SVGAGI (reference sequence). V lost 6 bases to trimming and J lost 2 bases; unmatched junction nucleotides: 6. CDR3 sequence (DNA): TGTGCCAGCAGAGGGACAGCCCTGCAAGAGACCCAGTACTTC. It translates to CASRGTALQETQYF.

This chain connects TRBV2 to TRBJ1-1, with a tentative D call TRBD1 (5 bases). The V and J ends lost 4 bases and 1 base respectively, with 13 bases between them. Germline assignment: CDR1 SNHLY and CDR2 FYNNEI. The CDR3 consists of 15 residues. The CDR3 nucleotides are TGTGCCAGCAGTGTAGGGGTGAGAGGGAACACTGAAGCTTTCTTT. It is translated as CASSVGVRGNTEAFF.

CDR3 sequence reads: CASSLDAGGLPYEQYF. The CDR3 nucleotides are TGTGCCAGCAGCTTAGACGCGGGAGGTCTACCCTACGAGCAGTACTTC. The rearrangement links TRBV7-2 to TRBJ2-7, with 8 bases that match TRBD2. The CDR3 length is 16 residues. The V segment lost 1 base and the J segment 2 bases; nucleotides outside the gene matches: 7. Germline assignment: CDR1 SGHTA and CDR2 FQGNSA.

As DNA, the CDR3 is TGTGCCAGCACGCACCAAGGAACTAGCGGGAGTCGCGAGCAGTACTTC. It translates to CASTHQGTSGSREQYF. This chain joins TRBV7-2 and TRBJ2-7, with 11 nucleotides matching TRBD2. The CDR3 has 16 residues. Trimming cost V 7 bases and J 6 bases; bases outside gene matches: 14. The germline gives CDR1 SGHTA, CDR2 FQGNSA.

The gene calls are TRBV29-1 and TRBJ2-1; 10 positions agree with TRBD2. This CDR3 is built from 13 residues. V lost 7 bases and J lost 3; bases outside the gene matches: 3. CDR1 and CDR2 from the germline V gene are SQVTM and ANQGSEA. The chain's CDR3 is CSAWTSGYNEQFF. Here the CDR3 DNA reads TGCAGCGCCTGGACTAGCGGCTACAATGAGCAGTTCTTC.

The chain uses TRBV28 and TRBJ1-1; D remains ambiguous. This CDR3 comprises 12 residues. Germline V lookup: CDR1 MDHEN, CDR2 SYDVKM. The ends were cut back, 3 bases at V and 7 bases at J, with 9 bases in the middle. CDR3 sequence: CASSLPSNEAFF. The DNA for the CDR3 is TGTGCCAGCAGTTTGCCCAGCAATGAAGCTTTCTTT.

The rearrangement links TRBV15 to TRBJ2-2; the match to TRBD1 covers 7 bases. Germline V gene data show CDR1 as LNHNV and CDR2 as YYDKDF (reference sequence). V shed 1 base and J 2 bases; nucleotides not matched to a gene: 10. The CDR3 covers 18 residues. The CDR3 DNA follows: TGTGCCACCAGCAGAGTGCTGGGGACAGTCCTAAACACCGGGGAGCTGTTTTTT. Translating gives CATSRVLGTVLNTGELFF.

The J gene is TRBJ1-1, the V gene TRBV18; D is unresolved. This CDR3 spans 16 amino acids. Germline V CDR1 and CDR2: KGHSH, LQKENI. The ends were cut back, 2 bases at V and 0 bases at J, with 13 bases in the middle. The CDR3, as DNA: TGTGCCAGCTCACCAAAGATGGAACCGATGAACACTGAAGCTTTCTTT. It is translated as CASSPKMEPMNTEAFF.

The chain carries TRBV14 and TRBJ2-1; no definite D call. Germline V gives CDR1 SGHDN, CDR2 FVKESK. The germline V and J ends were trimmed by 1 base and 5 bases, with 9 bases remaining between them. The CDR3 is made up of 14 amino acids. The CDR3 reads CASSQVNRHNEQFF. CDR3 coding DNA: TGTGCCAGCAGCCAAGTTAACCGTCACAATGAGCAGTTCTTC.

Concerning this clone itself: In the same sample, other DNA sequences code for this CDR3. This chain links TRBV6-1 with TRBJ1-3; tentatively, D is TRBD1 (5 bases). Looked up from germline, CDR1 is MNHNS and CDR2 is SASEGT. V was clipped by 1 base and J by 4 bases, with 8 bases between them. This CDR3 spans 14 amino acids. The CDR3 coding sequence is TGTGCCAGCAGTGAAGGGGGCAGCGGAAACACCATATATTTT. Protein: CASSEGGSGNTIYF.

The count of this clone is one. Other DNA sequences in this sample translate to the same CDR3. This sequence joins TRBV5-1 and TRBJ2-3, with 11 positions matching TRBD2. J gave up 0 bases and V 7 bases, and 1 base lay outside the gene matches. Germline V lookup: CDR1 SGHRS, CDR2 YFSETQ. The CDR3 consists of 14 residues. The CDR3 sequence is CASRLAGSTDTQYF. CDR3 nucleotides: TGCGCCAGCCGACTAGCGGGGAGCACAGATACGCAGTATTTT. Full variable domain (rest looked up from reference TRBV5-1 and TRBJ2-3): KAGVTQTPRYLIKTRGQQVTLSCSPISGHRSVSWYQQTPGQGLQFLFEYFSETQRNKGNFPGRFSGRQFSNSRSEMNVSTLELGDSALYLCASRLAGSTDTQYFGPGTRLTVL.

V is TRBV11-3 and J is TRBJ2-1, with TRBD2 identical over 16 bases. The CDR3 covers 19 residues. After removal of 5 bases from V and 7 bases from J, the junction contained 14 bases not matched to a gene. Germline values: CDR1 SGHNT, CDR2 YENEEA. CDR3 residues: CASSPALPGTSGRGNEQFF. CDR3 DNA: TGTGCCAGCAGCCCAGCACTCCCCGGGACTAGCGGGAGGGGTAATGAGCAGTTCTTC. Full variable domain (remainder filled in from reference TRBV11-3 and TRBJ2-1): EAGVVQSPRYKIIEKKQPVAFWCNPISGHNTLYWYLQNLGQGPELLIRYENEEAVDDSQLPKDRFSAERLKGVDSTLKIQPAELGDSAVYLCASSPALPGTSGRGNEQFFGPGTRLTVL.

V usage is TRBV7-3 and J usage is TRBJ2-1; TRBD2 matches 9 bases. The germline V gene encodes CDR1 SGHTA and CDR2 FQGTGA. V was clipped by 2 bases and J by 7 bases; unmatched bases: 9. This CDR3 spans 16 amino acids. The CDR3 reads CASSLLRGGAGNEQFF. Here the CDR3 DNA reads TGTGCCAGCAGCTTACTGCGGGGGGGAGCCGGGAATGAGCAGTTCTTC.